These 17 T cell receptor beta chains share one sample of origin, sequenced in a study of CD4 T cells in relation to SARS-CoV-2 and coronaviruses. TCRdb's table, derived via immunoSEQ multiplex PCR, lists solely in-frame clones and lacks some. This sample has approximately 50,000 clones, with under 95% found just once. What was sequenced was naive CD4+ T cells from PBMCs. The subset here: naive CD4+ T cells isolated by negative enrichment. The receptors were sampled from an adult with COVID-19.

J is TRBJ2-5 and V is TRBV28; tentative D call: TRBD2 (6 bases). Deletions cut 7 bases from V and 7 bases from J, with 25 bases between. Germline V gene sequence: CDR1 MDHEN, CDR2 SYDVKM. The length of the CDR3 is 16 residues. CDR3 nucleotide sequence: TGTGCCAGCAATAGTTTCCGGGAGCCGTCCGTGGGGACCCAGTACTTC. Translating it yields CASNSFREPSVGTQYF.

The rearrangement joins TRBV2 to TRBJ2-5; the match to TRBD1 covers 10 bases. After removal of 6 bases from V and 3 bases from J, the junction contained 4 bases not matched to a gene. CDR3 length: 14 amino acids. Germline-derived CDR1 and CDR2 are SNHLY and FYNNEI. In nucleotides, the CDR3 is TGTGCCAGCAGCCGACAGGGGGCAGAAGAGACCCAGTACTTC. This codes for CASSRQGAEETQYF.

This chain links TRBV10-3 with TRBJ2-7; no reliable D call. The germline CDR1 and CDR2 sequences are ENHRY and SYGVKD. Trimming took 0 bases from V and 2 from J, leaving 8 bases between them. This CDR3 comprises 14 residues. This CDR3 reads CAISESTLPYEQYF. CDR3 bases: TGTGCCATCAGTGAGTCGACCCTACCCTACGAGCAGTACTTC.

CDR3 DNA sequence: TGTGCCAGTAGTGTCGCGACAGGCGACTCCTACGAGCAGTACTTC. Its translation: CASSVATGDSYEQYF. V is TRBV19 and J is TRBJ2-7; possibly TRBD1 for D (6 bases). The CDR3 sequence is 15 residues long. V lost 5 bases and J 0 bases, leaving 14 bases between the germline ends. The germline gives CDR1 LNHDA, CDR2 SQIVND (reference sequence).

This chain uses TRBV10-1 with TRBJ2-3; 9 positions match TRBD1. This CDR3 is 14 amino acids long. With 6 bases clipped from V and 4 bases from J, the junction kept 5 bases outside the gene matches. CDR1 is WNHNN and CDR2 is SYGVQD in the germline V gene (reference sequence). CDR3 in DNA: TGCGCCAGCAGCAACAGGGGGCGTTCAGATACGCAGTATTTT. Its translation: CASSNRGRSDTQYF.

J is TRBJ2-3 and V is TRBV7-2; 9 bases fit TRBD1. Germline trimming cut 5 bases from V and 4 bases from J; bases unmatched to any gene: 4. Germline V lookup: CDR1 SGHTA, CDR2 FQGNSA. The CDR3 runs 14 residues. CDR3: CASSPGQGPDTQYF. The DNA for the CDR3 is TGTGCCAGCAGCCCGGGACAGGGTCCAGATACGCAGTATTTT. The full variable domain, with the rest looked up from reference TRBV7-2 and TRBJ2-3, is GAGVSQSPSNKVTEKGKDVELRCDPISGHTALYWYRQSLGQGLEFLIYFQGNSAPDKSGLPSDRFSAERTGGSVSTLTIQRTQQEDSAVYLCASSPGQGPDTQYFGPGTRLTVL.

The table lists this clone with a count of one. The chain couples TRBV19 to TRBJ1-2; D unclear. CDR1 and CDR2 (germline): LNHDA, SQIVND (reference sequence). The CDR3 sequence is 12 residues long. The germline V and J ends were trimmed by 9 bases and 7 bases, with 15 bases remaining between them. The CDR3: CASRLPAGGYTF. Written as DNA, the CDR3 is TGTGCCAGCAGATTACCCGCCGGTGGCTACACCTTC. Variable domain in full (rest from reference TRBV19 and TRBJ1-2): DGGITQSPKYLFRKEGQNVTLSCEQNLNHDAMYWYRQDPGQGLRLIYYSQIVNDFQKGDIAEGYSVSREKKESFPLTVTSAQKNPTAFYLCASRLPAGGYTFGSGTRLTVV.

This clone has a single count. The CDR3 region has the DNA TGTGCCAGCAGCCCAGATGCGTGGACAGGGGGAATCGGTCAGCCCCAGCATTTT. Encoded protein: CASSPDAWTGGIGQPQHF. The chain employs TRBV4-2 and TRBJ1-5; TRBD1 matches at 10 bases. CDR1 and CDR2 from the germline V gene are LGHNA and YNFKEQ. The CDR3 is 18 residues long. The trim removed 4 bases at V and 6 bases at J, leaving 15 bases unmatched.

This chain links TRBV6-5 with TRBJ1-2; TRBD1 matches at 8 bases. Trimming at V came to 5 bases and at J to 5 bases, leaving 4 bases not matched to a gene. The CDR3 is made up of 13 amino acids. Germline V gene lookup returns CDR1 MNHEY and CDR2 SVGAGI. CDR3: CASSRTGMYGYTF. The CDR3 DNA reads as TGTGCCAGCAGTCGGACAGGGATGTATGGCTACACCTTC.

The chain links TRBV10-3 to TRBJ2-5; D unresolved. Germline V gene lookup returns CDR1 ENHRY and CDR2 SYGVKD. Trimming pared 3 bases from V and 1 base from J, leaving 9 bases between. This CDR3 contains 14 residues. The chain's CDR3 is CAISDPGGQETQYF. The DNA for the CDR3 is TGTGCCATCAGTGACCCTGGTGGCCAAGAGACCCAGTACTTC.

This chain links TRBV2 with TRBJ2-5; no definite D call. The CDR3 totals 16 residues. CDR1 and CDR2 (germline): SNHLY, FYNNEI. V was cut by 5 bases and J by 7 bases, with 23 bases left in between. In DNA form, the CDR3 reads TGTGCCAGCAGTATCCCTAAGGGTCTGAACCAGGTGACCCAGTACTTC. It is translated as CASSIPKGLNQVTQYF.

J is TRBJ2-2 and V is TRBV2; D is possibly TRBD2 (5 bases). Trimming took off 4 bases at V and 5 bases at J, with 17 bases between the two ends. The CDR3 length is 16 residues. CDR1 is SNHLY and CDR2 is FYNNEI in the germline V gene. This chain's CDR3 is CASSGTEGLQTGELFF. The CDR3 region has the DNA TGTGCCAGCAGTGGGACGGAAGGACTGCAAACCGGGGAGCTGTTTTTT.

The V and J genes are TRBV28 and TRBJ2-1, with 10 bases identical to TRBD2. CDR1 is MDHEN and CDR2 is SYDVKM in the germline V gene. This CDR3 is 20 amino acids long. V trimming: 3 bases; J trimming: 8 bases; junction bases outside the gene matches: 22. The CDR3 spells CASSFRPLLSKREGRDEQFF. Here the CDR3 DNA reads TGTGCCAGCAGTTTTAGACCGCTTCTATCTAAGCGGGAGGGCCGGGATGAGCAGTTCTTC.

This chain links TRBV5-1 with TRBJ2-1, with 11 bases fitting TRBD2. This CDR3 has 15 amino acids. The ends lost 0 bases at V and 5 bases at J; junction bases unmatched: 1. Germline CDR1 reads SGHRS; CDR2 reads YFSETQ. Here the CDR3 reads CASSLGLAGNNEQFF. Written as DNA, the CDR3 is TGCGCCAGCAGCTTGGGACTAGCGGGGAACAATGAGCAGTTCTTC.

This clone was observed once. The chain uses TRBV7-2 and TRBJ2-7, with 13 bases lining up with TRBD2. The trim removed 5 bases at V and 2 bases at J, leaving 6 bases unmatched. This CDR3 comprises 16 residues. Germline CDR1 reads SGHTA; CDR2 reads FQGNSA. CDR3 amino acids: CASSRTSGGLTYEQYF. The CDR3 nucleotides are TGTGCCAGCAGCCGGACTAGCGGGGGCCTCACCTACGAGCAGTACTTC. Variable domain in full (rest from reference TRBV7-2 and TRBJ2-7): GAGVSQSPSNKVTEKGKDVELRCDPISGHTALYWYRQSLGQGLEFLIYFQGNSAPDKSGLPSDRFSAERTGGSVSTLTIQRTQQEDSAVYLCASSRTSGGLTYEQYFGPGTRLTVT.

The V gene is TRBV21-1, the J gene TRBJ2-2; the table calls TRBD1, which could not be checked here. TRBV21-1 is a documented pseudogene. This CDR3 has 16 residues. CDR3 in DNA: TGTGCCAGCACCCAAAAGGGGCGGATCAACACCGGGGAGCTGTTTTTT. The encoded protein is CASTQKGRINTGELFF.

A few counts support this clone. The rearrangement uses TRBV19 and TRBJ1-1, with D possibly TRBD1 on 6 matching bases. The CDR3 totals 14 residues. The germline V gene has CDR1 LNHDA and CDR2 SQIVND (reference sequence). V was cut by 7 bases and J by 4 bases, with 16 bases left in between. Here the CDR3 reads CASKGGEEGTEAFF. The DNA for the CDR3 is TGTGCCAGTAAGGGGGGCGAAGAGGGCACTGAAGCTTTCTTT.